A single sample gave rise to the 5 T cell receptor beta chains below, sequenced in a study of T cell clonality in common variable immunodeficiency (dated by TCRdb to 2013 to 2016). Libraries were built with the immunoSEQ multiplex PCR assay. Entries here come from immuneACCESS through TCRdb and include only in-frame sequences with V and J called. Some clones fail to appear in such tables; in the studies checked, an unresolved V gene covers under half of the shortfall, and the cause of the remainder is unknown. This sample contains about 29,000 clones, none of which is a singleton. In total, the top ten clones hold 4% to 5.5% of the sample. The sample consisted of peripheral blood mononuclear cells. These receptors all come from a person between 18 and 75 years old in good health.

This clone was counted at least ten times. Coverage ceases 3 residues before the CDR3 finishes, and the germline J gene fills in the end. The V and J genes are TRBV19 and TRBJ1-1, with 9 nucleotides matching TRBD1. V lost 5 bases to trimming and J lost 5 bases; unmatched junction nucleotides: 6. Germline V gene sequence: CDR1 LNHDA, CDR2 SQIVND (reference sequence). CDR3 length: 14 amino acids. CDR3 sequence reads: CASSLQGAGTEAFF. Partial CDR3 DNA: TGTGCCAGTAGTCTACAGGGGGCCGGAACTGAA.

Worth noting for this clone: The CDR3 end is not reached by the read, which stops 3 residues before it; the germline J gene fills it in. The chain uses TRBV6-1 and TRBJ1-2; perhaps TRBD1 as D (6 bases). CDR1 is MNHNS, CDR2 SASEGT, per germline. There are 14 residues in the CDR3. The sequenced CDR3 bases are TGTGCCAGCAGTGAAGGAGGGGACACAGAAGGC. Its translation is CASSEGGDTEG. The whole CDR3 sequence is CASSEGGDTEGYTF.

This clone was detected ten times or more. The CDR3 DNA, read in part, is TGTGCCAGCGGTGGACAGAATACCTACGAG. Translated, it gives CASGGQNTYE. The whole CDR3 reads CASGGQNTYEQYF. The chain combines TRBV2 with TRBJ2-7, with D possibly TRBD1 on 6 matching bases. The read ends 3 residues early relative to the CDR3; the germline J gene fills the gap. This CDR3 has 13 residues. The germline CDR1 and CDR2 sequences are SNHLY and FYNNEI. V lost 8 bases, J lost 2 bases, and 13 bases lay in between.

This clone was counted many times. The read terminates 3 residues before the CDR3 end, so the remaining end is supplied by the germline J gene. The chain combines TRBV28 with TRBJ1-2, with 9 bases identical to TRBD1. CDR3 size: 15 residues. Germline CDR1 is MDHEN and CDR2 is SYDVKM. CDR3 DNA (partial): TGTGCCAGCAGCTCGGGACAGGGTTTATTTGCCGGC. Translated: CASSSGQGLFAG. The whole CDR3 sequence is CASSSGQGLFAGYTF.

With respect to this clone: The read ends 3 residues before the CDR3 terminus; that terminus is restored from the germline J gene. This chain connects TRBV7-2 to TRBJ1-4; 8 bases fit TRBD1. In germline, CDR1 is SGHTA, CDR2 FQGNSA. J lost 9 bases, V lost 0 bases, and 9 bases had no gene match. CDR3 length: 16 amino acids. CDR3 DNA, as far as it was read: TGTGCCAGCAGCTTAGCACTTGACAGGGGCTCTCAAAAA. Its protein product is CASSLALDRGSQK. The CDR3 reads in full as CASSLALDRGSQKLFF.